The rows below give T cell receptor beta chains drawn from one sample of a study of T-cell reconstitution after alpha-beta-depleted transplantation in children. TCRdb passed the PCR reads through MiXCR, listing each CDR3 protein once. The sample holds around 580,000 distinct CDR3 sequences, 27% seen once. The sequencing here drew on PBMCs, taken before TCRalphabeta/CD19-depleted stem cell transplant. These receptors were obtained from a boy under three years old with Wiskott-Aldrich syndrome, due to receive a stem cell transplant. The CDR3 runs from the conserved cysteine through the conserved F or W. Each record gives: CDR3 protein, CDR3 DNA, D gene, V gene, clone size, J gene. A D gene is named only where the DNA matches it firmly. Where a row states a size, it is once, few, many or the class of an expanded clone; other rows omit it.

CDR3aa: CASSAPLAGENNEQFF
CDR3nt: TGTGCCAGCAGCGCACCCCTAGCGGGAGAGAACAATGAGCAGTTCTTC
d_gene: TRBD2
v_gene: TRBV9
abundance: few
j_gene: TRBJ2-1

CDR3aa: CASSRAGGSQETQYF
CDR3nt: TGCGCCAGCAGCCGGGCAGGGGGCTCGCAAGAGACCCAGTACTTC
d_gene: TRBD1
v_gene: TRBV5-1
abundance: NA
j_gene: TRBJ2-5

CDR3aa: CASSFTGDSPLHF
CDR3nt: TGTGCCAGCAGTTTCACAGGGGATTCACCCCTCCACTTT
d_gene: TRBD1
v_gene: TRBV27
abundance: NA
j_gene: TRBJ1-6

CDR3aa: CSARDPTRSLSGANVLTF
CDR3nt: TGCAGTGCTAGAGATCCGACACGGTCCCTCTCTGGGGCCAACGTCCTGACTTTC
d_gene: NA
v_gene: TRBV20-1
abundance: NA
j_gene: TRBJ2-6

CDR3aa: CSARTLSSYNEQFF
CDR3nt: TGCAGTGCCCGTACGCTTAGCTCCTACAATGAGCAGTTCTTC
d_gene: NA
v_gene: TRBV20-1
abundance: few
j_gene: TRBJ2-1

CDR3aa: CASSHLRANTEAFF
CDR3nt: TGTGCCAGCAGCCATCTCAGAGCGAACACTGAAGCTTTCTTT
d_gene: NA
v_gene: TRBV3-1
abundance: few
j_gene: TRBJ1-1

CDR3aa: CSVLHRGDGEAFF
CDR3nt: TGCAGCGTCCTACACAGGGGGGACGGTGAAGCTTTCTTT
d_gene: TRBD1
v_gene: TRBV29-1
abundance: few
j_gene: TRBJ1-1

CDR3aa: CASSLVVGRNQPQHF
CDR3nt: TGTGCCAGCAGTTTAGTTGTGGGCCGCAATCAGCCCCAGCATTTT
d_gene: NA
v_gene: TRBV12-3/TRBV12-4
abundance: few
j_gene: TRBJ1-5

CDR3aa: CASRGQGNSPLHF
CDR3nt: TGTGCCAGCCGGGGTCAGGGGAATTCACCCCTCCACTTT
d_gene: NA
v_gene: TRBV28
abundance: few
j_gene: TRBJ1-6

CDR3aa: CASSTGALSGELFF
CDR3nt: TGTGCCAGCAGCACCGGGGCCCTCTCCGGGGAGCTGTTTTTT
d_gene: NA
v_gene: TRBV5-6
abundance: NA
j_gene: TRBJ2-2

CDR3aa: CAISGTGDETQYF
CDR3nt: TGTGCCATCAGTGGGACAGGGGACGAGACCCAGTACTTC
d_gene: TRBD1
v_gene: TRBV10-3
abundance: NA
j_gene: TRBJ2-5

CDR3aa: CASSFRGGVADTQYF
CDR3nt: TGTGCCAGCAGCTTTCGTGGCGGGGTGGCAGATACGCAGTATTTT
d_gene: NA
v_gene: TRBV5-6
abundance: NA
j_gene: TRBJ2-3

CDR3aa: CASSLADPTYNEQFF
CDR3nt: TGCGCCAGCAGCTTGGCCGACCCGACCTACAATGAGCAGTTCTTC
d_gene: NA
v_gene: TRBV5-1
abundance: few
j_gene: TRBJ2-1

CDR3aa: CASRSRGAGANVLTF
CDR3nt: TGTGCCAGCAGATCCAGGGGAGCTGGGGCCAACGTCCTGACTTTC
d_gene: NA
v_gene: TRBV11-2
abundance: NA
j_gene: TRBJ2-6

CDR3aa: CASSWRHMQETQYF
CDR3nt: TGCGCCAGCAGCTGGCGACACATGCAAGAGACCCAGTACTTC
d_gene: NA
v_gene: TRBV5-1
abundance: NA
j_gene: TRBJ2-5

CDR3aa: CASRRSGTSYEQYF
CDR3nt: TGTGCCAGCAGGCGGAGCGGCACCTCCTACGAGCAGTACTTC
d_gene: NA
v_gene: TRBV2
abundance: NA
j_gene: TRBJ2-7

CDR3aa: CASGGQETQYF
CDR3nt: TGTGCCAGCGGGGGTCAGGAGACCCAGTACTTC
d_gene: NA
v_gene: TRBV7-2
abundance: many
j_gene: TRBJ2-5

CDR3aa: CSASRQGKQETQYF
CDR3nt: TGCAGTGCTAGTCGACAGGGAAAACAAGAGACCCAGTACTTC
d_gene: TRBD1
v_gene: TRBV20-1
abundance: NA
j_gene: TRBJ2-5

CDR3aa: CASSLETPCNQPQHF
CDR3nt: TGTGCCAGCAGCCTGGAGACACCTTGCAATCAGCCCCAGCATTTT
d_gene: NA
v_gene: TRBV7-7
abundance: few
j_gene: TRBJ1-5

CDR3aa: CSVDRVNEQFF
CDR3nt: TGCAGCGTGGACCGAGTGAATGAGCAGTTCTTC
d_gene: NA
v_gene: TRBV29-1
abundance: many
j_gene: TRBJ2-1

CDR3aa: CASSPRTSGSSNTGELFF
CDR3nt: TGCGCCAGCAGCCCGAGGACTAGCGGGAGTTCGAACACCGGGGAGCTGTTTTTT
d_gene: TRBD2
v_gene: TRBV5-1
abundance: NA
j_gene: TRBJ2-2

CDR3aa: CASSPPGGFNQPQHF
CDR3nt: TGTGCCAGCAGTCCCCCCGGGGGTTTTAATCAGCCCCAGCATTTT
d_gene: NA
v_gene: TRBV28
abundance: few
j_gene: TRBJ1-5

CDR3aa: CASIEEGQMNTGELFF
CDR3nt: TGCGCCAGCATAGAGGAGGGACAAATGAACACCGGGGAGCTGTTTTTT
d_gene: NA
v_gene: TRBV5-1
abundance: once
j_gene: TRBJ2-2

CDR3aa: CSVELVVAEGTDTQYF
CDR3nt: TGCAGCGTTGAACTGGTCGTAGCGGAAGGCACAGATACGCAGTATTTT
d_gene: NA
v_gene: TRBV29-1
abundance: NA
j_gene: TRBJ2-3

CDR3aa: CASSQGTGLSPSYEQYF
CDR3nt: TGCGCCAGCAGCCAAGGGACAGGCCTTTCCCCTTCCTACGAGCAGTACTTC
d_gene: TRBD1
v_gene: TRBV5-1
abundance: few
j_gene: TRBJ2-7

CDR3aa: CASSLRGEMFFSDTQYF
CDR3nt: TGCGCCAGCAGCTTGCGGGGGGAGATGTTTTTTTCGGATACGCAGTATTTT
d_gene: TRBD2
v_gene: TRBV5-1
abundance: NA
j_gene: TRBJ2-3